A selection of T cell receptor beta chains follows, all from one sample in a study of molecular identifiers for immune sequencing clone quantification. TCRdb ran MiXCR on the PCR reads and lists one entry per CDR3 protein. The sample carries about 640,000 distinct CDR3 sequences, nearly 20% recorded once. Sequences were obtained from naive CD8+ T cells from blood, with Jurkat cell RNA spiked in. The receptors stem from a human donor in good health. Some libraries in this study had Jurkat cell RNA spiked in. CDR3s include the opening cysteine and the closing phenylalanine or tryptophan. D genes are given only for firm matches. Clone size is not always given. Where it is, it says once, few, many or a class for expanded clones.

cdr3_nt: TGTGCCAGCAGCTTAGAATTGACAGGGGGAGGTGAAAAACTGTTTTTT
cdr3_aa: CASSLELTGGGEKLFF
cdr3_length: 16
v_call: TRBV7-6
j_call: TRBJ1-4
d_call: TRBD1
clone_size: many

cdr3_nt: TGCAGTGCTAGAGGACTAGCGGGGGAACTAAAAAACATTCAGTACTTC
cdr3_aa: CSARGLAGELKNIQYF
cdr3_length: 16
v_call: TRBV20-1
j_call: TRBJ2-4
d_call: TRBD2
clone_size: many

cdr3_nt: TGTGCCAGCAGTTGGCCCGAGCAGTACTTC
cdr3_aa: CASSWPEQYF
cdr3_length: 10
v_call: TRBV6-6
j_call: TRBJ2-7
d_call: -
clone_size: many

cdr3_nt: TGTGCCAGCAGTTACCCTAGCGGGAGTTTGGAGACCCAGTACTTC
cdr3_aa: CASSYPSGSLETQYF
cdr3_length: 15
v_call: TRBV6-2/TRBV6-3
j_call: TRBJ2-5
d_call: TRBD2
clone_size: few

cdr3_nt: TGCGCCAGCACGGACATCAACACTGAAGCTTTCTTT
cdr3_aa: CASTDINTEAFF
cdr3_length: 12
v_call: TRBV4-1
j_call: TRBJ1-1
d_call: -
clone_size: many

cdr3_nt: TGTGCCAGCAGTAGACTTGTCACCGGGGAGCTGTTTTTT
cdr3_aa: CASSRLVTGELFF
cdr3_length: 13
v_call: TRBV2
j_call: TRBJ2-2
d_call: -
clone_size: many

cdr3_nt: TGTGCCAGCAGCCCTAGCGGGAGGCACGAGCAGTACTTC
cdr3_aa: CASSPSGRHEQYF
cdr3_length: 13
v_call: TRBV7-9
j_call: TRBJ2-7
d_call: TRBD2
clone_size: many

cdr3_nt: TGTGCCTGGAGCATGCAGATCCAAGAGACCCAGTACTTC
cdr3_aa: CAWSMQIQETQYF
cdr3_length: 13
v_call: TRBV30
j_call: TRBJ2-5
d_call: -
clone_size: many

cdr3_nt: TGTGCCTGGAGTGTGGGACTAGCGGTGACAGATACGCAGTATTTT
cdr3_aa: CAWSVGLAVTDTQYF
cdr3_length: 15
v_call: TRBV30
j_call: TRBJ2-3
d_call: TRBD2
clone_size: many

cdr3_nt: TGTGCCAGCAGCCAAACAAATGGACGGTTTAGCACAGATACGCAGTATTTT
cdr3_aa: CASSQTNGRFSTDTQYF
cdr3_length: 17
v_call: TRBV7-2
j_call: TRBJ2-3
d_call: -
clone_size: many

cdr3_nt: TGTGCCAGCAGCTTAGTGATCAGAATGGACTATGGCTACACCTTC
cdr3_aa: CASSLVIRMDYGYTF
cdr3_length: 15
v_call: TRBV7-9
j_call: TRBJ1-2
d_call: -
clone_size: many

cdr3_nt: TGTGCCAGCAGATCCGGGACTAGCGGGCTCATTACAGATACGCAGTATTTT
cdr3_aa: CASRSGTSGLITDTQYF
cdr3_length: 17
v_call: TRBV6-5
j_call: TRBJ2-3
d_call: TRBD2
clone_size: many

cdr3_nt: TGTGCCAGCAGCTTAGATCCTAGCGGGGGGGAGACCCAGTACTTC
cdr3_aa: CASSLDPSGGETQYF
cdr3_length: 15
v_call: TRBV7-6
j_call: TRBJ2-5
d_call: TRBD2
clone_size: few

cdr3_nt: TGTGCCAGCAGTGAAGCCAGAGGCTCTGGGGCCAACGTCCTGACTTTC
cdr3_aa: CASSEARGSGANVLTF
cdr3_length: 16
v_call: TRBV6-1
j_call: TRBJ2-6
d_call: -
clone_size: few

cdr3_nt: TGTGCCAGCGGACAGGGGGTTAAAACTGAAGCTTTCTTT
cdr3_aa: CASGQGVKTEAFF
cdr3_length: 13
v_call: TRBV5-5
j_call: TRBJ1-1
d_call: TRBD1
clone_size: few

cdr3_nt: TGTGCCAGCAGTATAGCGGGAGGGGAGACCCAGTACTTC
cdr3_aa: CASSIAGGETQYF
cdr3_length: 13
v_call: TRBV19
j_call: TRBJ2-5
d_call: TRBD2
clone_size: many

cdr3_nt: TGCGCCAGCAGCCAAGACCGTAGTACTGCTTACCCGAACACCGGGGAGCTGTTTTTT
cdr3_aa: CASSQDRSTAYPNTGELFF
cdr3_length: 19
v_call: TRBV4-3
j_call: TRBJ2-2
d_call: -
clone_size: -

cdr3_nt: TGCAGCGTCGGTGGGGCTTTGGAGTCCGCCCAGCATTTT
cdr3_aa: CSVGGALESAQHF
cdr3_length: 13
v_call: TRBV29-1
j_call: TRBJ1-5
d_call: -
clone_size: many

cdr3_nt: TGTGCCAGCAGTTTTGGGCCCAATTCACCCCTCCACTTT
cdr3_aa: CASSFGPNSPLHF
cdr3_length: 13
v_call: TRBV12-3/TRBV12-4
j_call: TRBJ1-6
d_call: -
clone_size: few

cdr3_nt: TGCGCCAGCAGCCAAGATGTTACAGGGCGCTCCTACGAGCAGTACTTC
cdr3_aa: CASSQDVTGRSYEQYF
cdr3_length: 16
v_call: TRBV4-3
j_call: TRBJ2-7
d_call: -
clone_size: many

cdr3_nt: TGTGCCAGCAGCTTAGTGTTGGGGGAGAAAGAGACCCAGTACTTC
cdr3_aa: CASSLVLGEKETQYF
cdr3_length: 15
v_call: TRBV7-9
j_call: TRBJ2-5
d_call: -
clone_size: few

cdr3_nt: TGTGCCGGCAGCTCACGACCGGGACAGGGGATGGCATACCATAGCAATCAGCCCCAGCATTTT
cdr3_aa: CAGSSRPGQGMAYHSNQPQHF
cdr3_length: 21
v_call: TRBV7-3
j_call: TRBJ1-5
d_call: TRBD1
clone_size: -

cdr3_nt: TGTGCCCGGAGCCTGTTCGGGAACACTGAAGCTTTCTTT
cdr3_aa: CARSLFGNTEAFF
cdr3_length: 13
v_call: TRBV30
j_call: TRBJ1-1
d_call: -
clone_size: -

cdr3_nt: TGCAGTGCTTTGGACAGGGGTCAGTACTTC
cdr3_aa: CSALDRGQYF
cdr3_length: 10
v_call: TRBV20-1
j_call: TRBJ2-4
d_call: TRBD1
clone_size: many

cdr3_nt: TGTGCCAGCAGCGTAGGCGGAGGGGACAATGGCTACACCTTC
cdr3_aa: CASSVGGGDNGYTF
cdr3_length: 14
v_call: TRBV9
j_call: TRBJ1-2
d_call: -
clone_size: many

cdr3_nt: TGTGCCAGTAGTATACAGGGTGGTACTGAAGCTTTCTTT
cdr3_aa: CASSIQGGTEAFF
cdr3_length: 13
v_call: TRBV19
j_call: TRBJ1-1
d_call: -
clone_size: many

cdr3_nt: TGTGCCAGCAGCTCCCTCGTCGGGCCCGAAGGGAATCAGCCCCAGCATTTT
cdr3_aa: CASSSLVGPEGNQPQHF
cdr3_length: 17
v_call: TRBV5-4
j_call: TRBJ1-5
d_call: -
clone_size: few

cdr3_nt: TGTGCCAGCAGTACCATAGCCTTCTACGAGCAGTACTTC
cdr3_aa: CASSTIAFYEQYF
cdr3_length: 13
v_call: TRBV12-3/TRBV12-4
j_call: TRBJ2-7
d_call: -
clone_size: -

cdr3_nt: TGTGCCATCAGCCATAGCGGGAGGAACACCGGGGAGCTGTTTTTT
cdr3_aa: CAISHSGRNTGELFF
cdr3_length: 15
v_call: TRBV10-3
j_call: TRBJ2-2
d_call: TRBD2
clone_size: few

cdr3_nt: TGCAGCGTTGAAGATCTTCGGGACAGTATGAACACTGAAGCTTTCTTT
cdr3_aa: CSVEDLRDSMNTEAFF
cdr3_length: 16
v_call: TRBV29-1
j_call: TRBJ1-1
d_call: TRBD1
clone_size: -

cdr3_nt: TGCGCCAGCAGCCAAGATCTAGGACTAGCGGGGGGGTCTAGTGAGACCCAGTACTTC
cdr3_aa: CASSQDLGLAGGSSETQYF
cdr3_length: 19
v_call: TRBV4-3
j_call: TRBJ2-5
d_call: TRBD2
clone_size: few

cdr3_nt: TGCAGCGTTGAAGAACTGAACAATGAGCAGTTCTTC
cdr3_aa: CSVEELNNEQFF
cdr3_length: 12
v_call: TRBV29-1
j_call: TRBJ2-1
d_call: -
clone_size: many

cdr3_nt: TGTGCCAGCAGCCAAGATGTAGGGGTCACCGGGGAGCTGTTTTTT
cdr3_aa: CASSQDVGVTGELFF
cdr3_length: 15
v_call: TRBV3-1
j_call: TRBJ2-2
d_call: -
clone_size: many

cdr3_nt: TGTGCCACCAGCAGAGATTTAGCGGGCAGGGCAAATACGCAGTATTTT
cdr3_aa: CATSRDLAGRANTQYF
cdr3_length: 16
v_call: TRBV15
j_call: TRBJ2-3
d_call: TRBD2
clone_size: few

cdr3_nt: TGTGCCAGCGGGGCTAGCGGGAGTTTTGAAGATACGCAGTGTTTT
cdr3_aa: CASGASGSFEDTQCF
cdr3_length: 15
v_call: TRBV9
j_call: TRBJ2-3
d_call: TRBD2
clone_size: -

cdr3_nt: TGTGCCACCAGTGATTCCATGACTAGCATCATCGATGAGCAGTTCTTC
cdr3_aa: CATSDSMTSIIDEQFF
cdr3_length: 16
v_call: TRBV24-1
j_call: TRBJ2-1
d_call: TRBD2
clone_size: -

cdr3_nt: TGTGCCAGCAGTTTAGGGACAGGGTGGGGAGAGACCCAGTACTTC
cdr3_aa: CASSLGTGWGETQYF
cdr3_length: 15
v_call: TRBV27
j_call: TRBJ2-5
d_call: TRBD1
clone_size: few

cdr3_nt: TGTGCCAGCAGTTTGTGGGCAGGCACCTTACAAGAGACCCAGTACTTC
cdr3_aa: CASSLWAGTLQETQYF
cdr3_length: 16
v_call: TRBV28
j_call: TRBJ2-5
d_call: -
clone_size: many

cdr3_nt: TGTGCCAGCAGCAAAACGATGGGGCCCAGGGGCACAGATACGCAGTATTTT
cdr3_aa: CASSKTMGPRGTDTQYF
cdr3_length: 17
v_call: TRBV7-9
j_call: TRBJ2-3
d_call: -
clone_size: many

cdr3_nt: TGTGCCAGCAGCCCCGTGGGGAATCGTCAGCCCCAGCATTTT
cdr3_aa: CASSPVGNRQPQHF
cdr3_length: 14
v_call: TRBV28
j_call: TRBJ1-5
d_call: -
clone_size: few

cdr3_nt: TGTGCCAGCAGTTTATGGGGACAGGAGACTGAAGCTTTCTTT
cdr3_aa: CASSLWGQETEAFF
cdr3_length: 14
v_call: TRBV27
j_call: TRBJ1-1
d_call: TRBD1
clone_size: few

cdr3_nt: TGTGCCCACGGGGGAGAGGGCAATGAGCAGTTCTTC
cdr3_aa: CAHGGEGNEQFF
cdr3_length: 12
v_call: TRBV2
j_call: TRBJ2-1
d_call: -
clone_size: few

cdr3_nt: TGCGCCAGCAGCTTCGCGGGGGTCCCTACCTACGAGCAGTACTTC
cdr3_aa: CASSFAGVPTYEQYF
cdr3_length: 15
v_call: TRBV5-1
j_call: TRBJ2-7
d_call: TRBD2
clone_size: many

cdr3_nt: TGTGCCAGCAGCGCTACTAGCGGGAGAGGTAGAGACAATGAGCAGTTCTTC
cdr3_aa: CASSATSGRGRDNEQFF
cdr3_length: 17
v_call: TRBV12-3/TRBV12-4
j_call: TRBJ2-1
d_call: TRBD2
clone_size: -

cdr3_nt: TGTGCCAGCAGCTCCTGGGGACTAGCGGAAGAAGAGACCCAGTACTTC
cdr3_aa: CASSSWGLAEEETQYF
cdr3_length: 16
v_call: TRBV11-1
j_call: TRBJ2-5
d_call: TRBD2
clone_size: many

cdr3_nt: TGTGCCAGCAGTTTGCAGGGGGCCCATCAGCCCCAGCATTTT
cdr3_aa: CASSLQGAHQPQHF
cdr3_length: 14
v_call: TRBV12-3/TRBV12-4
j_call: TRBJ1-5
d_call: TRBD1
clone_size: many

cdr3_nt: TGCGCCAGCAGCCAAGATTTACCCGACAGAACCAACTACACCTTC
cdr3_aa: CASSQDLPDRTNYTF
cdr3_length: 15
v_call: TRBV4-3
j_call: TRBJ1-2
d_call: -
clone_size: -

cdr3_nt: TGTGCCAGCAGCTTCATGGTTCCAGGGCCTGGAAACACCATATATTTT
cdr3_aa: CASSFMVPGPGNTIYF
cdr3_length: 16
v_call: TRBV5-6
j_call: TRBJ1-3
d_call: -
clone_size: many

cdr3_nt: TGTGCCAGCGCCGAACAGGGGTTTAACACTGAAGCTTTCTTT
cdr3_aa: CASAEQGFNTEAFF
cdr3_length: 14
v_call: TRBV18
j_call: TRBJ1-1
d_call: TRBD1
clone_size: many

cdr3_nt: TGTGCCAGCAGCTTAGGGGGCGGGGGGGCTTGGTATTTT
cdr3_aa: CASSLGGGGAWYF
cdr3_length: 13
v_call: TRBV5-6
j_call: TRBJ2-3
d_call: TRBD2
clone_size: few

cdr3_nt: TGCGCCAGCAAGGATTCCAACACCGGGGAGCTGTTTTTT
cdr3_aa: CASKDSNTGELFF
cdr3_length: 13
v_call: TRBV5-1
j_call: TRBJ2-2
d_call: -
clone_size: many

cdr3_nt: TGTGCCCCGGGGAGGTGTGTGCAGTACTTC
cdr3_aa: CAPGRCVQYF
cdr3_length: 10
v_call: TRBV10-3
j_call: TRBJ2-7
d_call: -
clone_size: many

cdr3_nt: TGTGCCAGCAACCCGGGACGTCGAATGAACACTGAAGCTTTCTTT
cdr3_aa: CASNPGRRMNTEAFF
cdr3_length: 15
v_call: TRBV2
j_call: TRBJ1-1
d_call: -
clone_size: few

cdr3_nt: TGTGCCAGCAGCCGGACCGATGAGACCCAGTACTTC
cdr3_aa: CASSRTDETQYF
cdr3_length: 12
v_call: TRBV28
j_call: TRBJ2-5
d_call: -
clone_size: many